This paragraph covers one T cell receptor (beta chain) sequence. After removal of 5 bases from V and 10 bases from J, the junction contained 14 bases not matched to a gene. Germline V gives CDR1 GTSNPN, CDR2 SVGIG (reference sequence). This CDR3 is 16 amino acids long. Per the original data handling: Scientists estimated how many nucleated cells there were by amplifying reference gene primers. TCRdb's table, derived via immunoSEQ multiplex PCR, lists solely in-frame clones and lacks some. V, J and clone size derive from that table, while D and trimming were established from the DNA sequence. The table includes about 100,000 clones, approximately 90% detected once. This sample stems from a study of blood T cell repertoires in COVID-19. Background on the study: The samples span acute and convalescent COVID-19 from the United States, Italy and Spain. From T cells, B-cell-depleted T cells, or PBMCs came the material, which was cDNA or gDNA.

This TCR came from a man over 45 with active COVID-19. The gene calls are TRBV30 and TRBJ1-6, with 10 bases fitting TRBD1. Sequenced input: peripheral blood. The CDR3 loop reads CAWSIAGTGVFSPLHF. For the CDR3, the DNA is TGTGCCTGGTCCATTGCCGGGACAGGGGTTTTCTCACCCCTCCACTTT.